What follows is one T cell receptor beta chain and its context. Antigen specificity is unknown. The investigators reverse transcribed all of the isolated RNA, so they sequenced expressed TCRB transcripts. Sequencing of naive, central memory and regulatory T cell samples gave an average of around 3.6 million reads. The repertoire was sequenced with immunoSEQ multiplex PCR; TCRdb's copy has only in-frame clones and lacks some. The sample holds a few hundred thousand clones; roughly an eighth are singletons and the top ten take 0.015% to 0.02%. The data belong to a study of beta chain features in type 1 diabetes. With 5 bases clipped from V and 2 bases from J, the junction kept 6 bases outside the gene matches. CDR1 is MNHEY and CDR2 is SVGAGI in the germline V gene. The CDR3 has 15 residues. Overall study findings and caveats: All four CD4+ subsets of Type 1 diabetes patients contained TCRB CDR3s that were moderately but significantly shorter.

Naive, central memory, regulatory and stem cell-like memory cells within the CD4+ compartment were sorted using CD45RO/CCR7/CD25/CD127/CD95/CD27. The J gene is TRBJ2-3, the V gene TRBV6-5, with 8 bases that match TRBD1. The sample comprised naive CD4+ T cells from blood. The source is a man aged 25-45 years with type 1 diabetes. CDR3 DNA: TGTGCCAGCAGTCAGGGACAGGAGATCACAGATACGCAGTATTTT. Its translation is CASSQGQEITDTQYF.